This TCR beta chain was profiled in a study of T-cell reconstitution after alpha-beta-depleted transplantation in children. The CDR3 extends over 14 amino acids. The germline CDR1 and CDR2 sequences are SGHVS and FQNEAQ. Trimming stripped 0 bases from V and 2 bases from J, with 7 bases between. The TCRbeta library was prepared with unique molecular identifiers. TCRdb used MiXCR to reprocess the PCR reads, holding one entry per CDR3 protein. The sample yields 420,000 or so distinct CDR3 sequences, 11% seen once. The sample holds a few counts of this clonotype. This TCR derives from a human donor who donated a stem cell graft to a child with acute myeloid leukemia. The J gene is TRBJ1-1, the V gene TRBV7-8; the D gene is possibly TRBD1 (5 bases). The sequenced sample was PBMCs from the stem cell graft donor, obtained from the stem cell graft. CDR3 nucleotides: TGTGCCAGCAGCTTAGCGGGGACTAACACTGAAGCTTTCTTT. It is translated as CASSLAGTNTEAFF.